Listed below are T cell receptor beta chains from one sample, sequenced in a study of T-cell memory formation after mild COVID-19. TCRdb redid the calling of the 5' RACE reads with MiXCR, one entry per CDR3 protein. The table records 190,000 or so distinct CDR3 sequences, about a fifth of them present only once. Specimen: PBMCs or a T cell subset sorted from them (not recorded which). These receptors were collected from an adult woman who had mild COVID-19 (a few samples of this study predate the infection). Cell type and time point are not known. Both conserved end residues are part of each CDR3. The D gene is left open where the match is weak. Clone size is shown for a subset of rows, as once, few, many or a class of expanded clone.

V gene: TRBV20-1; J gene: TRBJ1-1; CDR3 length: 11; clone size: .; D gene: TRBD1; CDR3 protein: CSAVQGLEAFF; CDR3 DNA: TGCAGTGCAGTACAGGGGCTTGAAGCTTTCTTT
V gene: TRBV4-1; J gene: TRBJ2-7; CDR3 length: 15; clone size: few; D gene: TRBD1; CDR3 protein: CASSQEPGQAYEQYF; CDR3 DNA: TGCGCCAGCAGCCAAGAACCCGGACAGGCCTACGAGCAGTACTTC
V gene: TRBV10-3; J gene: TRBJ2-7; CDR3 length: 14; clone size: once; D gene: .; CDR3 protein: CATRLDGRSYEQYF; CDR3 DNA: TGTGCCACACGCCTCGATGGCAGGTCCTACGAGCAGTACTTC
V gene: TRBV6-6; J gene: TRBJ2-7; CDR3 length: 14; clone size: .; D gene: .; CDR3 protein: CASSRDINTYEQYF; CDR3 DNA: TGTGCCAGCAGCCGGGACATCAATACCTACGAGCAGTACTTC
V gene: TRBV4-2; J gene: TRBJ1-1; CDR3 length: 14; clone size: .; D gene: .; CDR3 protein: CASSQEQADTEAFF; CDR3 DNA: TGTGCCAGCAGCCAAGAACAGGCCGACACTGAAGCTTTCTTT
V gene: TRBV29-1; J gene: TRBJ2-7; CDR3 length: 15; clone size: few; D gene: .; CDR3 protein: CSVMDQWTDYYEQYF; CDR3 DNA: TGCAGCGTTATGGATCAGTGGACAGATTACTACGAGCAGTACTTC
V gene: TRBV20-1; J gene: TRBJ1-2; CDR3 length: 13; clone size: few; D gene: .; CDR3 protein: CSAYLDSPYGYTF; CDR3 DNA: TGCAGTGCTTACCTTGACAGCCCCTATGGCTACACCTTC
V gene: TRBV10-3; J gene: TRBJ2-7; CDR3 length: 15; clone size: .; D gene: TRBD1; CDR3 protein: CAISDPGDRAFEQYF; CDR3 DNA: TGTGCCATCAGTGACCCGGGGGACAGGGCCTTCGAGCAGTACTTC
V gene: TRBV12-3/TRBV12-4; J gene: TRBJ2-7; CDR3 length: 13; clone size: .; D gene: .; CDR3 protein: CASSWGRTVEQYF; CDR3 DNA: TGTGCCAGCAGTTGGGGGAGGACAGTCGAGCAGTACTTC
V gene: TRBV4-3; J gene: TRBJ2-7; CDR3 length: 16; clone size: few; D gene: TRBD2; CDR3 protein: CASSQGSGVNSYEQYF; CDR3 DNA: TGCGCCAGCAGCCAAGGAAGCGGGGTGAACTCCTACGAGCAGTACTTC
V gene: TRBV19; J gene: TRBJ2-7; CDR3 length: 15; clone size: few; D gene: .; CDR3 protein: CASSIGQGYTHEQYF; CDR3 DNA: TGTGCCAGTAGTATCGGGCAGGGTTATACCCACGAGCAGTACTTC
V gene: TRBV6-7; J gene: TRBJ2-5; CDR3 length: 17; clone size: .; D gene: TRBD2; CDR3 protein: CASSYSRPAGEQETQYF; CDR3 DNA: TGTGCCAGCAGTTACTCACGACCTGCGGGAGAACAAGAGACCCAGTACTTC
V gene: TRBV7-3; J gene: TRBJ2-3; CDR3 length: 15; clone size: few; D gene: TRBD1; CDR3 protein: CASSLTAGQGDTQYF; CDR3 DNA: TGTGCCAGCAGCTTAACGGCCGGACAGGGAGATACGCAGTATTTT
V gene: TRBV5-6; J gene: TRBJ2-7; CDR3 length: 15; clone size: few; D gene: .; CDR3 protein: CASSLRRSQVYEQYF; CDR3 DNA: TGTGCCAGCAGCTTGAGGCGGAGCCAGGTCTACGAGCAGTACTTC
V gene: TRBV5-1; J gene: TRBJ2-2; CDR3 length: 15; clone size: many; D gene: .; CDR3 protein: CASTKEPPLAGELFF; CDR3 DNA: TGCGCCAGCACCAAAGAACCCCCGTTGGCCGGGGAGCTGTTTTTT
V gene: TRBV5-4; J gene: TRBJ2-7; CDR3 length: 15; clone size: .; D gene: .; CDR3 protein: CASSQTGTSLREQYF; CDR3 DNA: TGTGCCAGCAGTCAAACCGGGACCTCTCTACGGGAGCAGTACTTC
V gene: TRBV4-1; J gene: TRBJ1-2; CDR3 length: 12; clone size: once; D gene: TRBD1; CDR3 protein: CASSQGQGGYTF; CDR3 DNA: TGCGCCAGCAGCCAGGGACAGGGTGGCTACACCTTC
V gene: TRBV7-3; J gene: TRBJ2-7; CDR3 length: 13; clone size: few; D gene: .; CDR3 protein: CASSLDESYEQYF; CDR3 DNA: TGTGCCAGCAGCTTGGACGAATCCTACGAGCAGTACTTC
V gene: TRBV5-1; J gene: TRBJ2-7; CDR3 length: 15; clone size: few; D gene: .; CDR3 protein: CASSLDGDQSYEQYF; CDR3 DNA: TGCGCCAGCAGCTTGGACGGAGATCAATCCTACGAGCAGTACTTC
V gene: TRBV6-5; J gene: TRBJ2-1; CDR3 length: 15; clone size: .; D gene: .; CDR3 protein: CASSYGGPPYNEQFF; CDR3 DNA: TGTGCCAGCAGTTACGGCGGGCCGCCCTACAATGAGCAGTTCTTC
V gene: TRBV9; J gene: TRBJ2-3; CDR3 length: 15; clone size: few; D gene: TRBD1; CDR3 protein: CASSGGTGVPDTQYF; CDR3 DNA: TGTGCCAGCAGCGGAGGCACAGGGGTCCCAGATACGCAGTATTTT
V gene: TRBV10-3; J gene: TRBJ2-7; CDR3 length: 14; clone size: few; D gene: .; CDR3 protein: CAIEGDLGIHEQYF; CDR3 DNA: TGTGCCATCGAGGGGGACTTAGGTATCCACGAGCAGTACTTC
V gene: TRBV12-3/TRBV12-4; J gene: TRBJ2-5; CDR3 length: 14; clone size: .; D gene: TRBD2; CDR3 protein: CASSPGTSGETQYF; CDR3 DNA: TGTGCCAGCAGTCCCGGGACTAGCGGAGAGACCCAGTACTTC
V gene: TRBV29-1; J gene: TRBJ2-7; CDR3 length: 15; clone size: .; D gene: TRBD1; CDR3 protein: CSVGPQGAGADEQYF; CDR3 DNA: TGCAGCGTTGGTCCTCAGGGGGCCGGTGCAGACGAGCAGTACTTC
V gene: TRBV7-9; J gene: TRBJ1-1; CDR3 length: 13; clone size: .; D gene: .; CDR3 protein: CASWGPGDTEAFF; CDR3 DNA: TGTGCCAGCTGGGGCCCGGGGGACACTGAAGCTTTCTTT
V gene: TRBV3-1; J gene: TRBJ2-2; CDR3 length: 18; clone size: .; D gene: .; CDR3 protein: CASSQEGLMGPGTGELFF; CDR3 DNA: TGTGCCAGCAGCCAAGAGGGTCTCATGGGGCCAGGGACCGGGGAGCTGTTTTTT
V gene: TRBV7-2; J gene: TRBJ2-3; CDR3 length: 16; clone size: few; D gene: TRBD2; CDR3 protein: CASGSLAGGPIDTQYF; CDR3 DNA: TGTGCCAGCGGTTCCCTCGCGGGGGGGCCCATAGATACGCAGTATTTT
V gene: TRBV4-3; J gene: TRBJ2-1; CDR3 length: 14; clone size: .; D gene: .; CDR3 protein: CASSPEGVHNEQFF; CDR3 DNA: TGCGCCAGCAGCCCAGAGGGAGTCCACAATGAGCAGTTCTTC
V gene: TRBV13; J gene: TRBJ2-1; CDR3 length: 17; clone size: .; D gene: TRBD2; CDR3 protein: CASSPSGGPSSYNEQFF; CDR3 DNA: TGTGCCAGCAGCCCTAGCGGGGGGCCAAGCTCCTACAATGAGCAGTTCTTC
V gene: TRBV7-9; J gene: TRBJ2-1; CDR3 length: 15; clone size: .; D gene: TRBD2; CDR3 protein: CASSLGLAGFDEQFF; CDR3 DNA: TGTGCCAGCAGCTTAGGACTAGCAGGATTCGATGAGCAGTTCTTC
V gene: TRBV4-1; J gene: TRBJ1-2; CDR3 length: 17; clone size: .; D gene: TRBD1; CDR3 protein: CASSREHTGVLGYGYTF; CDR3 DNA: TGCGCCAGCAGCCGAGAGCACACAGGGGTACTCGGCTATGGCTACACCTTC
V gene: TRBV5-1; J gene: TRBJ1-1; CDR3 length: 14; clone size: .; D gene: .; CDR3 protein: CASSMEVGNTEAFF; CDR3 DNA: TGCGCCAGCAGCATGGAGGTGGGGAACACTGAAGCTTTCTTT
V gene: TRBV15; J gene: TRBJ1-5; CDR3 length: 15; clone size: .; D gene: .; CDR3 protein: CATSRGSNSNQPQHF; CDR3 DNA: TGTGCCACCAGCAGAGGTAGTAATAGCAATCAGCCCCAGCATTTT
V gene: TRBV5-6; J gene: TRBJ2-4; CDR3 length: 16; clone size: .; D gene: .; CDR3 protein: CASSFYGTVAKNIQYF; CDR3 DNA: TGTGCCAGCAGCTTCTACGGGACGGTAGCCAAAAACATTCAGTACTTC
V gene: TRBV7-2; J gene: TRBJ2-1; CDR3 length: 16; clone size: .; D gene: TRBD2; CDR3 protein: CASNDPGLGDYNEQFF; CDR3 DNA: TGTGCCAGCAACGACCCGGGACTAGGGGACTACAATGAGCAGTTCTTC
V gene: TRBV29-1; J gene: TRBJ2-7; CDR3 length: 15; clone size: few; D gene: .; CDR3 protein: CSARQAQDLPYEQYF; CDR3 DNA: TGCAGCGCACGACAGGCCCAAGATCTCCCCTACGAGCAGTACTTC
V gene: TRBV7-9; J gene: TRBJ2-3; CDR3 length: 15; clone size: .; D gene: .; CDR3 protein: CASSLDSGTADTQYF; CDR3 DNA: TGTGCCAGCAGCTTAGACAGCGGGACAGCAGATACGCAGTATTTT
V gene: TRBV29-1; J gene: TRBJ1-1; CDR3 length: 13; clone size: few; D gene: .; CDR3 protein: CSVDGVMNTEAFF; CDR3 DNA: TGCAGCGTTGACGGGGTAATGAACACTGAAGCTTTCTTT
V gene: TRBV12-3/TRBV12-4; J gene: TRBJ2-7; CDR3 length: 13; clone size: few; D gene: TRBD2; CDR3 protein: CASTPGLVYEQYF; CDR3 DNA: TGTGCCAGCACCCCGGGACTAGTGTACGAGCAGTACTTC
V gene: TRBV12-3/TRBV12-4; J gene: TRBJ1-2; CDR3 length: 19; clone size: .; D gene: .; CDR3 protein: CASTLPLFIGTTGGYGYTF; CDR3 DNA: TGTGCCAGCACCCTCCCTCTCTTTATAGGGACGACTGGGGGCTATGGCTACACCTTC
V gene: TRBV29-1; J gene: TRBJ2-5; CDR3 length: 13; clone size: few; D gene: .; CDR3 protein: CSVDTGTKETQYF; CDR3 DNA: TGCAGCGTTGATACAGGGACGAAGGAGACCCAGTACTTC
V gene: TRBV7-9; J gene: TRBJ1-6; CDR3 length: 16; clone size: .; D gene: .; CDR3 protein: CASVASFSGNPLTLHF; CDR3 DNA: TGTGCCAGCGTAGCTTCGTTTTCGGGGAACCCTCTCACCCTCCACTTT
V gene: TRBV7-9; J gene: TRBJ2-3; CDR3 length: 15; clone size: few; D gene: .; CDR3 protein: CASSPWSAYTDTQYF; CDR3 DNA: TGTGCCAGCAGCCCTTGGTCGGCCTACACAGATACGCAGTATTTT
V gene: TRBV7-6; J gene: TRBJ1-4; CDR3 length: 15; clone size: few; D gene: .; CDR3 protein: CASSSSGTPNEKLFF; CDR3 DNA: TGTGCCAGCAGCTCGTCCGGGACGCCTAATGAAAAACTGTTTTTT
V gene: TRBV25-1; J gene: TRBJ1-1; CDR3 length: 14; clone size: .; D gene: .; CDR3 protein: CASRDLGGRTEAFF; CDR3 DNA: TGTGCCAGCAGGGACCTGGGGGGTCGCACTGAAGCTTTCTTT
V gene: TRBV7-3; J gene: TRBJ2-1; CDR3 length: 13; clone size: .; D gene: .; CDR3 protein: CASSFIGENEQFF; CDR3 DNA: TGTGCCAGCAGCTTTATAGGCGAGAATGAGCAGTTCTTC
V gene: TRBV7-9; J gene: TRBJ2-1; CDR3 length: 17; clone size: few; D gene: TRBD2; CDR3 protein: CASSLAWTSDVYNEQFF; CDR3 DNA: TGTGCCAGCAGCTTAGCTTGGACTAGCGATGTCTACAATGAGCAGTTCTTC
V gene: TRBV28; J gene: TRBJ2-2; CDR3 length: 14; clone size: few; D gene: .; CDR3 protein: CASSLTTNTGELFF; CDR3 DNA: TGTGCCAGCAGTTTGACGACAAACACCGGGGAGCTGTTTTTT
V gene: TRBV27; J gene: TRBJ2-5; CDR3 length: 15; clone size: .; D gene: .; CDR3 protein: CASRPPPYMSETQYF; CDR3 DNA: TGTGCCAGCAGACCCCCGCCGTACATGTCAGAGACCCAGTACTTC
V gene: TRBV6-5; J gene: TRBJ2-1; CDR3 length: 18; clone size: .; D gene: .; CDR3 protein: CASSPLTGPPSSYNEQFF; CDR3 DNA: TGTGCCAGCAGTCCCCTCACGGGACCCCCTAGCTCCTACAATGAGCAGTTCTTC
V gene: TRBV21-1; J gene: TRBJ1-3; CDR3 length: 13; clone size: few; D gene: .; CDR3 protein: CASADSSGNTIYF; CDR3 DNA: TGTGCCAGCGCGGACAGCTCTGGAAACACCATATATTTT
V gene: TRBV19; J gene: TRBJ2-3; CDR3 length: 15; clone size: few; D gene: .; CDR3 protein: CASSMLQSQVDTQYF; CDR3 DNA: TGTGCCAGTAGTATGTTACAGTCCCAGGTGGATACGCAGTATTTT
V gene: TRBV19; J gene: TRBJ2-2; CDR3 length: 14; clone size: .; D gene: .; CDR3 protein: CASRFGRGGGELFF; CDR3 DNA: TGTGCCAGTAGATTTGGAAGGGGCGGCGGGGAGCTGTTTTTT
V gene: TRBV29-1; J gene: TRBJ1-2; CDR3 length: 14; clone size: .; D gene: .; CDR3 protein: CSVEGGLRDYGYTF; CDR3 DNA: TGCAGCGTTGAGGGGGGATTGAGGGACTATGGCTACACCTTC
V gene: TRBV11-2; J gene: TRBJ1-3; CDR3 length: 16; clone size: .; D gene: .; CDR3 protein: CASSLSGGTSGNTIYF; CDR3 DNA: TGTGCCAGCAGCCTCAGCGGGGGGACCTCTGGAAACACCATATATTTT
V gene: TRBV20-1; J gene: TRBJ2-3; CDR3 length: 13; clone size: .; D gene: .; CDR3 protein: CSTRLTDTDTQYF; CDR3 DNA: TGCAGTACTAGGCTAACGGACACAGATACGCAGTATTTT
V gene: TRBV3-1; J gene: TRBJ2-5; CDR3 length: 18; clone size: .; D gene: TRBD2; CDR3 protein: CASSQEWASGRAEETQYF; CDR3 DNA: TGTGCCAGCAGCCAAGAATGGGCTAGCGGGAGGGCCGAGGAGACCCAGTACTTC